This TCR beta chain was found in a study of CD8 T cells in ankylosing spondylitis. This clonotype was counted a few times. An end of the junction does not agree with germline; a read error may underlie this. This CDR3 contains 16 residues. In germline, CDR1 is SSHAT, CDR2 FNYEAQ (reference sequence). TCRdb reprocessed the 5' RACE reads via MiXCR and lists one record per CDR3 protein. The table lists a few hundred thousand distinct CDR3 sequences, 15% to 20% of them singletons. The chain couples TRBV7-7 to TRBJ2-1; no reliable D call. Sequenced input: blood, either unsorted or a sorted T cell fraction (not recorded which). This TCR was recovered from a male donor with ankylosing spondylitis or in good health (not recorded which). The CDR3 loop reads CASSLVPRSSYNEQFF. The CDR3 nucleotides are TGTGCTAGCAGCTTAGTACCCCGCAGCTCCTACAATGAGCAGTTCTTC.